This T cell receptor beta chain was identified during a study of blood T cell repertoires in COVID-19. Background on the study: The United States, Italy and Spain provided the acute and convalescent COVID-19 samples. Sources were T cells, B-cell-depleted T cells, or PBMCs; the material itself was cDNA or gDNA.

Original methodology: Using reference gene primer amplification, nucleated cell counts were estimated. Assay: immunoSEQ multiplex PCR; the TCRdb copy retains only in-frame clones and omits some. The DNA gave D and trimming, while V, J and clone size come from that table. The table records 45,000 to 65,000 clones, 75% to 90% of them present only once. Sequences were obtained from peripheral blood. The TCR comes from a man between 60 and 75 years old with active COVID-19.

Here the CDR3 DNA reads TGTGCCAGCAGCGCCACACAGGGGGCATTCACAGATACGCAGTATTTT. It specifies CASSATQGAFTDTQYF. This chain links TRBV9 with TRBJ2-3; the match to TRBD1 covers 9 bases. J gave up 2 bases and V 3 bases, and 7 bases lay outside the gene matches. The CDR3 runs 16 residues. CDR1 is SGDLS, CDR2 YYNGEE, per germline.